This record concerns one TCR beta chain sequence. Other DNA sequences of this sample code for an identical CDR3. From germline, CDR1 is MNHEY and CDR2 SMNVEV (reference sequence). The CDR3 is made up of 12 amino acids. J lost 10 bases, V lost 8 bases, and 6 bases had no gene match. This specimen belongs to a study of shared clonotypes between healthy human individuals. In the naive CD8 group, cells lacked CD45RO and were positively selected for CCR7, so terminally differentiated effector memory CD45RA+ cells were left out. The study drew its donors from healthy HIV-negative adults without recent acute infections or vaccinations. The method was immunoSEQ multiplex PCR; TCRdb's version includes in-frame clones alone and lacks a portion of them. This table holds 560,000 or so clones, 95% to 97% found once.

This clonotype originated in a woman between 25 and 40 years old in good health. The chain has TRBV27 and TRBJ2-1; 9 bases map to TRBD1. The material sequenced was naive CD8+ T cells sorted from blood. CDR3 DNA sequence: TGTGCCAGCTCCACAGGGGGCGGAGAGCAGTTCTTC. Translated: CASSTGGGEQFF.